Presented here are 13 T cell receptor beta chains from one specimen sequenced in a study of cytomegalovirus exposure and HLA in healthy donors. PCR amplification relied on 60 Vbeta primers (plus 13 Jbeta primers). Only in-frame clones appear in the TCRdb table, and some are missing; sequencing was by immunoSEQ multiplex PCR. In the table there are around 190,000 clones, 75% to 90% of which are singletons. Sequenced material: PBMCs. The source of these receptors is a woman in her 30s in good health and CMV-seronegative.

V usage is TRBV19 and J usage is TRBJ1-2; D perhaps matches TRBD1 (6 bases). V lost 3 bases, J lost 4 bases, and 9 bases lay in between. CDR3 length: 13 amino acids. Germline CDR1 LNHDA, CDR2 SQIVND (reference sequence). The CDR3 bases are TGTGCCAGTAGTATTAAAGGGGGCTATGGCTACACCTTC. Its protein is CASSIKGGYGYTF.

The chain has TRBV7-8 and TRBJ1-5, with 9 bases fitting TRBD1. With V trimmed by 5 bases and J by 2 bases, 10 bases remained unmatched. The CDR3 length is 17 residues. Germline CDR1 and CDR2: SGHVS and FQNEAQ. This chain's CDR3 is CASSPRTGVEGNQPQHF. In DNA form, the CDR3 reads TGTGCCAGCAGCCCCCGGACAGGGGTTGAGGGCAATCAGCCCCAGCATTTT.

The J gene is TRBJ1-5, the V gene TRBV28; possibly TRBD1 for D (6 bases). V was cut by 2 bases and J by 2 bases, with 13 bases left in between. CDR1 is MDHEN, CDR2 SYDVKM, per germline. The CDR3 loop spans 16 amino acids. DNA for the CDR3: TGTGCCAGCAGTTTACGAGGGGGGGGAGGCAATCAGCCCCAGCATTTT. Translated: CASSLRGGGGNQPQHF.

This rearrangement joins TRBV28 to TRBJ1-4, with D possibly TRBD1 on 5 matching bases. The CDR3 spans 15 residues. V was shortened by 7 bases and J by 5 bases, with 17 bases between the two germline ends. The germline V gene has CDR1 MDHEN and CDR2 SYDVKM. This CDR3 is CASTRAGPRNEKLFF. The DNA of the CDR3 is TGTGCCAGCACCAGAGCGGGACCCCGAAATGAAAAACTGTTTTTT.

This clone has only a few counts. Here the CDR3 DNA reads TGCGCCAGCACTATAGCGGGAGGGCCCCCCAATGAGCAGTTCTTC. Amino acids: CASTIAGGPPNEQFF. The genes are TRBV10-2 and TRBJ2-1; TRBD2 matches at 11 bases. The J segment lost 6 bases and the V segment lost 7 bases, leaving 8 bases of the junction unmatched. The CDR3 is 15 amino acids. The germline CDR1 and CDR2 sequences are WSHSY and SAAADI.

CDR3 sequence: CASREVVSNEQYF. DNA of the CDR3: TGCGCCAGCAGGGAGGTCGTGTCGAACGAGCAGTACTTC. This chain connects TRBV5-1 to TRBJ2-5, with D possibly matching TRBD2 (5 bases). The J call may be faulty, since TRBJ2-7 better matches the DNA end. This CDR3 region has 13 residues. The germline V gene has CDR1 SGHRS and CDR2 YFSETQ.

This clone was observed a few times. The rearrangement uses TRBV7-2 and TRBJ2-3, with TRBD2 identical over 11 bases. V was pared by 1 base and J by 2 bases, with 2 bases of the junction left unmatched. The CDR3 length is 16 residues. CDR1 and CDR2 from the germline V gene are SGHTA and FQGNSA. The CDR3 sequence is CASSLGTSGFTDTQYF. CDR3 coding DNA: TGTGCCAGCAGCTTAGGGACTAGCGGGTTCACAGATACGCAGTATTTT.

The chain uses TRBV5-6 and TRBJ2-1, with D maybe TRBD2 (6 bases). The germline gives CDR1 SGHDT, CDR2 YYEEEE. CDR3 length: 16 amino acids. V gave up 0 bases and J gave up 7 bases, with 17 bases separating them. CDR3 in DNA: TGTGCCAGCAGCTTGGATCCGGCCTGGGGGAGGAATGAGCAGTTCTTC. This codes for CASSLDPAWGRNEQFF.

V gene TRBV11-2 combines with J gene TRBJ2-1, with no clear D. The V and J ends lost 0 bases and 9 bases respectively, with 12 bases between them. The CDR3 consists of 14 residues. Germline assignment: CDR1 SGHAT and CDR2 FQNNGV. Here the CDR3 reads CASSLDNGLGEQFF. The CDR3 region has the DNA TGTGCCAGCAGCTTAGATAACGGGTTGGGTGAGCAGTTCTTC.

The chain is built from TRBV7-9 and TRBJ1-2; D ambiguous. Germline lookup yields CDR1 SEHNR and CDR2 FQNEAQ (reference sequence). V was clipped by 6 bases and J by 9 bases, with 20 bases between them. This CDR3 is built from 14 residues. In nucleotides, the CDR3 is TGTGCCAGCAGTCCCTCAATTGGAGGAGAGAGCTACACCTTC. As protein: CASSPSIGGESYTF.

A single count supports this clone. The rearrangement uses TRBV7-2 and TRBJ2-5, with D tentatively TRBD1 (6 bases). CDR1 is SGHTA, CDR2 FQGNSA, per germline. The CDR3 sequence is 13 residues long. Trimming shortened V by 7 bases and J by 5 bases, and 14 bases separated the two germline ends. Written as DNA, the CDR3 is TGTGCCAGCACCTCCACAGGGTACGAGACCCAGTACTTC. Translation gives CASTSTGYETQYF.

The J gene is TRBJ2-5, the V gene TRBV10-2; 9 bases are a match to TRBD2. J was trimmed by 0 bases and V by 3 bases; bases with no gene match: 14. The germline gives CDR1 WSHSY, CDR2 SAAADI. The CDR3 consists of 19 residues. The DNA for the CDR3 is TGCGCCAGCAGTGATTCGCGGGAGGGCCTGGTCGTCTACCAAGAGACCCAGTACTTC. It yields the protein CASSDSREGLVVYQETQYF.

V gene TRBV7-9 combines with J gene TRBJ2-1; 7 nucleotides align to TRBD2. After removal of 3 bases from V and 11 bases from J, the junction contained 7 bases not matched to a gene. The CDR3 runs to 13 residues. Per the germline V gene, CDR1 is SEHNR and CDR2 is FQNEAQ (reference sequence). The CDR3 reads CASSFQFSGKQFF. Here the CDR3 DNA reads TGTGCCAGCAGCTTTCAGTTCAGCGGGAAGCAGTTCTTC.